One and the same sample provided the 7 T cell receptor beta chains below, sequenced in a study of T cell responses to AZD1222 COVID-19 vaccine. Assay: immunoSEQ multiplex PCR; the TCRdb copy retains only in-frame clones and omits some. The table shows about 150,000 clones, with approximately 90% occurring only once. This specimen consisted of peripheral blood, obtained on day 0 of AZD1222 vaccination. These receptors were taken from an adult in good health.

This chain connects TRBV27 to TRBJ2-7; TRBD2 agrees at 14 bases. J was trimmed by 6 bases and V by 5 bases; bases with no gene match: 9. Germline-derived CDR1 and CDR2 are MNHEY and SMNVEV (reference sequence). CDR3 length equals 16 residues. CDR3 amino acids: CASSKGTSGSLGEQYF. CDR3 coding DNA: TGTGCCAGCAGTAAAGGGACTAGCGGGAGCCTAGGCGAGCAGTACTTC.

The chain is built from TRBV7-9 and TRBJ1-1; D unresolved. This CDR3 spans 12 amino acids. Germline assignment: CDR1 SEHNR and CDR2 FQNEAQ (reference sequence). The V gene lost 5 bases and the J gene lost 4 bases, with 8 bases spanning the gap. CDR3 in DNA: TGTGCCAGCAGCATCACCGGCACTGAAGCTTTCTTT. As protein: CASSITGTEAFF.

The chain is built from TRBV6-5 and TRBJ1-4, with 8 positions matching TRBD1. The germline gives CDR1 MNHEY, CDR2 SVGAGI. V shed 7 bases, J shed 3 bases, and the junction held 4 bases outside the gene matches. This CDR3 has 14 amino acids. The DNA of the CDR3 is TGTGCCAGCACAGGGGGCTTCGCTAATGAAAAACTGTTTTTT. Its protein is CASTGGFANEKLFF.

The chain carries TRBV15 and TRBJ2-3; 8 positions agree with TRBD1. The ends lost 0 bases at V and 3 bases at J; junction bases unmatched: 5. From germline, CDR1 is LNHNV and CDR2 YYDKDF (reference sequence). The CDR3 covers 16 residues. In DNA form, the CDR3 reads TGTGCCACCAGCAGAGACCGAGGACAGGGTACAGATACGCAGTATTTT. It codes for CATSRDRGQGTDTQYF.

V gene TRBV28 combines with J gene TRBJ2-3; possible D gene TRBD1, 5 bases. From germline, CDR1 is MDHEN and CDR2 SYDVKM. V was trimmed by 3 bases and J by 2 bases, leaving 12 bases between them. The CDR3 consists of 15 residues. CDR3: CASSLGRINTDTQYF. CDR3 sequence (DNA): TGTGCCAGCAGTTTGGGGCGGATCAACACAGATACGCAGTATTTT.

The chain combines TRBV21-1 with TRBJ2-5; TRBD2 was called by the table and not checked on the DNA. TRBV21-1 is recorded as a pseudogene. This CDR3 region has 15 residues. The CDR3 DNA follows: TGTGCCAGCAGCAAATCCGTAGCTAGCCGAGAGACCCAGTACTTC. Protein sequence: CASSKSVASRETQYF.

The chain recombines TRBV28 with TRBJ1-5, with 9 bases identical to TRBD1. Germline V gene data show CDR1 as MDHEN and CDR2 as SYDVKM. J was trimmed by 2 bases and V by 6 bases; bases with no gene match: 5. CDR3 length: 15 residues. The DNA of the CDR3 is TGTGCCAGCAGCGGACAGGGGTTGGGCAATCAGCCCCAGCATTTT. Amino acid sequence: CASSGQGLGNQPQHF. Full variable domain (outside the CDR3, taken from reference TRBV28 and TRBJ1-5): DVKVTQSSRYLVKRTGEKVFLECVQDMDHENMFWYRQDPGLGLRLIYFSYDVKMKEKGDIPEGYSVSREKKERFSLILESASTNQTSMYLCASSGQGLGNQPQHFGDGTRLSIL.